This TCR beta chain was recorded in a study of CD8+ T cells in alopecia areata. Across the whole study: A 6-month period off drug followed tofacitinib, which lasted 6 to 18 months.

Sequencing relied on a cDNA template that was reverse transcribed from extracted RNA. Some clones are missing from TCRdb's copy, which holds only in-frame ones; the method was immunoSEQ multiplex PCR. The sample has fewer than 350,000 clones, more than 45% seen once. Germline CDR1 is MGHDK and CDR2 is SYGVNS. CDR3 length: 15 residues. V trimming: 3 bases; J trimming: 5 bases; junction bases outside the gene matches: 5. Treatment given: oral pan-JAK inhibitor, 5-10 mg twice daily. Specimens obtained from alopecia areata patients comprised lesional scalp punch biopsies and peripheral blood. This rearrangement joins TRBV25-1 to TRBJ2-5, with TRBD1 matching over 11 bases. The source was CD4+ T cells sorted from blood, collected at week 24, from a patient treated with tofacitinib. The receptor comes from a human donor with alopecia areata. The CDR3 bases are TGTGCCAGCAGTGACTGGACAGGGGGCTTGGAGACCCAGTACTTC. It is translated as CASSDWTGGLETQYF.